A selection of T cell receptor beta chains follows, all from one sample in a study of CD8 T cells in ankylosing spondylitis. Each CDR3 protein is one row after TCRdb ran MiXCR on the 5' RACE reads. Of a few hundred thousand distinct CDR3 sequences in the sample, approximately 8% were seen once. Sequenced sample: blood, either unsorted or a sorted T cell fraction (not recorded which). The receptor source for this set is a male donor with ankylosing spondylitis. Each CDR3 is given with its conserved first and last residue. Each record gives: CDR3 DNA, CDR3 protein, J gene, V gene, clone size, D gene. D genes are given only for firm matches. Not every row has a clone size; where given, it reads once, few, many or a size class.

CDR3 DNA: TGCAGTGCTGCCACCGGACAGGGAAATTACAATGAGCAGTTCTTC
CDR3 protein: CSAATGQGNYNEQFF
J gene: TRBJ2-1
V gene: TRBV20-1
clone size: NA
D gene: TRBD1

CDR3 DNA: TGTGCCAGCAGCTTAGGGAGGTTCGGGACTAGGGTCAATGAGCAGTTCTTC
CDR3 protein: CASSLGRFGTRVNEQFF
J gene: TRBJ2-1
V gene: TRBV7-9
clone size: many
D gene: TRBD2

CDR3 DNA: TGCGCTAGCCAATCGAGGACCCAAGAGACCCAGTACTTC
CDR3 protein: CASQSRTQETQYF
J gene: TRBJ2-5
V gene: TRBV5-1
clone size: NA
D gene: NA

CDR3 DNA: TGCAGCGCCTCGCCTTCGGGAGTCGTACAAGAGACCCAGTACTTC
CDR3 protein: CSASPSGVVQETQYF
J gene: TRBJ2-5
V gene: TRBV29-1
clone size: few
D gene: NA

CDR3 DNA: TGTGCCAGCAGTTACCACCTGGCTAGCGGGAGAGCACAAGAGACCCAGTACTTC
CDR3 protein: CASSYHLASGRAQETQYF
J gene: TRBJ2-5
V gene: TRBV6-2/TRBV6-3
clone size: many
D gene: TRBD2

CDR3 DNA: TGTGCCAGCAGCCACGAGACGGGGGAGCAGTTCTTC
CDR3 protein: CASSHETGEQFF
J gene: TRBJ2-1
V gene: TRBV6-5
clone size: NA
D gene: NA

CDR3 DNA: TGTGCCAGCAGCGGGACCCCAACCTACAATGAGCAGTTCTTC
CDR3 protein: CASSGTPTYNEQFF
J gene: TRBJ2-1
V gene: TRBV9
clone size: few
D gene: NA

CDR3 DNA: TGCAGCGCCGCGGCCCCACGCTACAATGAGCAGTTCTTC
CDR3 protein: CSAAAPRYNEQFF
J gene: TRBJ2-1
V gene: TRBV29-1
clone size: many
D gene: NA

CDR3 DNA: TGCGCCAGCAGCTTGGCGGTAGCAGGAACCGGGGAGCTGTTTTTT
CDR3 protein: CASSLAVAGTGELFF
J gene: TRBJ2-2
V gene: TRBV5-1
clone size: few
D gene: NA

CDR3 DNA: TGTGCCACCAGTGAGGCGAGCTACTACACAGATACGCAGTATTTT
CDR3 protein: CATSEASYYTDTQYF
J gene: TRBJ2-3
V gene: TRBV24-1
clone size: few
D gene: NA

CDR3 DNA: TGCGCCAGCAGCCCCCTGGACGCAGGACAAGAGACCCAGTACTTC
CDR3 protein: CASSPLDAGQETQYF
J gene: TRBJ2-5
V gene: TRBV5-1
clone size: NA
D gene: NA

CDR3 DNA: TGCGCCAGCAGCCCCCTCGGGTCTGGAAACACCATATATTTT
CDR3 protein: CASSPLGSGNTIYF
J gene: TRBJ1-3
V gene: TRBV5-1
clone size: few
D gene: NA

CDR3 DNA: TGTGCCAGCAGGGGGGGCCGAGCGGGAGCTTCCTACAATGAGCAGTTCTTC
CDR3 protein: CASRGGRAGASYNEQFF
J gene: TRBJ2-1
V gene: TRBV28
clone size: many
D gene: TRBD2

CDR3 DNA: TGTGCCAGCAGTTACTCGGGGTCTAGCGAAGCTTTCTTT
CDR3 protein: CASSYSGSSEAFF
J gene: TRBJ1-1
V gene: TRBV6-2/TRBV6-3
clone size: few
D gene: NA

CDR3 DNA: TGCGCCAGCACCACTCGGACCGGGGAGCTGTTTTTT
CDR3 protein: CASTTRTGELFF
J gene: TRBJ2-2
V gene: TRBV5-1
clone size: few
D gene: NA

CDR3 DNA: TGCGCCAGCAGCCAAGCCCTCAGAACGGCATCCTACGAGCAGTACTTC
CDR3 protein: CASSQALRTASYEQYF
J gene: TRBJ2-7
V gene: TRBV4-3
clone size: few
D gene: NA

CDR3 DNA: TGTGCCAGCAGCCAAGGTGGGGGACTAGCGGGTGTTGAGCAGTTCTTC
CDR3 protein: CASSQGGGLAGVEQFF
J gene: TRBJ2-1
V gene: TRBV3-1
clone size: NA
D gene: TRBD2

CDR3 DNA: TGTGCCAGCACCTTGAGAGCAGGACCTTCCTACGAGCAGTACTTC
CDR3 protein: CASTLRAGPSYEQYF
J gene: TRBJ2-7
V gene: TRBV7-2
clone size: many
D gene: NA

CDR3 DNA: TGTGCCAGCAGTGAGGGGACAGGAGGCACTGAAGCTTTCTTT
CDR3 protein: CASSEGTGGTEAFF
J gene: TRBJ1-1
V gene: TRBV2
clone size: NA
D gene: TRBD1

CDR3 DNA: TGTGCCAGCAGCTTCTTCGGGGAGAACACCATATATTTT
CDR3 protein: CASSFFGENTIYF
J gene: TRBJ1-3
V gene: TRBV7-9
clone size: few
D gene: NA

CDR3 DNA: TGCAGCGTTGGGGGGGGATCTGAGCAGTTCTTC
CDR3 protein: CSVGGGSEQFF
J gene: TRBJ2-1
V gene: TRBV29-1
clone size: many
D gene: TRBD2

CDR3 DNA: TGCAGTGCTGCCCCAGGGACTAGCGGGAGCACTGAGCAGTTCTTC
CDR3 protein: CSAAPGTSGSTEQFF
J gene: TRBJ2-1
V gene: TRBV20-1
clone size: few
D gene: TRBD2

CDR3 DNA: TGCAGCGTTTGCCCGACGGGGTCGGGAGAGACCCAGTACTTC
CDR3 protein: CSVCPTGSGETQYF
J gene: TRBJ2-5
V gene: TRBV29-1
clone size: few
D gene: NA

CDR3 DNA: TGTGCCAGCAAACCAAGTTGGGACGAGCAGTACTTC
CDR3 protein: CASKPSWDEQYF
J gene: TRBJ2-7
V gene: TRBV2
clone size: many
D gene: NA

CDR3 DNA: TGTGCCAGCAGCTTAACGGGGTCGGCAGATACGCAGTATTTT
CDR3 protein: CASSLTGSADTQYF
J gene: TRBJ2-3
V gene: TRBV7-9
clone size: NA
D gene: NA

CDR3 DNA: TGTGCCATCAGTGACCCTCCGGGCGAGCAGTACTTC
CDR3 protein: CAISDPPGEQYF
J gene: TRBJ2-7
V gene: TRBV10-3
clone size: many
D gene: NA

CDR3 DNA: TGTGCCAGTAGTATGCTAGCCGCGAGCTCCTACGAGCAGTACTTC
CDR3 protein: CASSMLAASSYEQYF
J gene: TRBJ2-7
V gene: TRBV19
clone size: NA
D gene: NA

CDR3 DNA: TGTGCCAGCAGCCAAGATGGCAGCAGCAATGAGCAGTTCTTC
CDR3 protein: CASSQDGSSNEQFF
J gene: TRBJ2-1
V gene: TRBV3-1
clone size: NA
D gene: NA

CDR3 DNA: TGCGCCAGCAGCTTGGTAGCCGGGACTAGCGGGCTGCAAGAGACCCAGTACTTC
CDR3 protein: CASSLVAGTSGLQETQYF
J gene: TRBJ2-5
V gene: TRBV5-1
clone size: few
D gene: TRBD2

CDR3 DNA: TGTGCCAGCAGTCGTAACCTAGACAGGGCAAATGGCTACACCTTC
CDR3 protein: CASSRNLDRANGYTF
J gene: TRBJ1-2
V gene: TRBV28
clone size: NA
D gene: TRBD1

CDR3 DNA: TGCGCCAGCAGCTGGCAGGGTATCACTGAAGCTTTCTTT
CDR3 protein: CASSWQGITEAFF
J gene: TRBJ1-1
V gene: TRBV5-1
clone size: NA
D gene: NA

CDR3 DNA: TGTGCCAGCAGTGAATATAGGGGTGGGTCCTACAATGAGCAGTTCTTC
CDR3 protein: CASSEYRGGSYNEQFF
J gene: TRBJ2-1
V gene: TRBV25-1
clone size: NA
D gene: NA

CDR3 DNA: TGTGCCAGCAGCCCCGGGGGACAGGGGGCGACCGATGCCCAGCCCCAGCATTTT
CDR3 protein: CASSPGGQGATDAQPQHF
J gene: TRBJ1-5
V gene: TRBV21-1
clone size: NA
D gene: NA

CDR3 DNA: TGTGCCAGCGGGAGACACTCCTACAATGAGCAGTTCTTC
CDR3 protein: CASGRHSYNEQFF
J gene: TRBJ2-1
V gene: TRBV12-3/TRBV12-4
clone size: few
D gene: NA

CDR3 DNA: TGCAGTGCACGAGATCCGGGAACCCAAAAGGGCAATCAGCCCCAGCATTTT
CDR3 protein: CSARDPGTQKGNQPQHF
J gene: TRBJ1-5
V gene: TRBV20-1
clone size: few
D gene: NA

CDR3 DNA: TGCGCCAGCAGCTTGGCCAGGAAACCCAGCTCCTACGAGCAGTACTTC
CDR3 protein: CASSLARKPSSYEQYF
J gene: TRBJ2-7
V gene: TRBV5-1
clone size: NA
D gene: NA

CDR3 DNA: TGTGCCACCAGCAACACCCGGGGGTTAGAAAAACTGTTTTTT
CDR3 protein: CATSNTRGLEKLFF
J gene: TRBJ1-4
V gene: TRBV15
clone size: many
D gene: NA

CDR3 DNA: TGCAGTGCGAGGCCTAGGGAAGGGGTAGCGGTTACGCAGTATTTT
CDR3 protein: CSARPREGVAVTQYF
J gene: TRBJ2-3
V gene: TRBV20-1
clone size: few
D gene: NA

CDR3 DNA: TGTGCCAGCAGCTCGCTTATGGGAAGGGACAGGAGCTATGAGCAGTTCTTC
CDR3 protein: CASSSLMGRDRSYEQFF
J gene: TRBJ2-1
V gene: TRBV7-2
clone size: few
D gene: TRBD1